A single sample gave rise to the 12 T cell receptor beta chains below, sequenced in a study of early T cells in non-severe SARS-CoV-2 infection. TCRdb re-called the 5' RACE reads with MiXCR, one entry per CDR3 protein. The sample carries about 55,000 distinct CDR3 sequences, around 8% recorded once. The specimen was whole blood. Receptor source: an adult who was a healthcare worker with PCR-confirmed SARS-CoV-2 infection or an uninfected control (not recorded which).

This clonotype showed up just once. V and J are TRBV20-1 and TRBJ2-7, with no clear D. V was clipped by 3 bases and J by 1 base, with 4 bases between them. This CDR3 region has 11 residues. Germline V CDR1 and CDR2: DFQATT, SNEGSKA (reference sequence). The CDR3 is CSARGSYEQYF. For the CDR3, the DNA is TGCAGTGCTAGGGGATCCTACGAGCAGTACTTC.

CDR3: CASSLGTGGSSYGYTF. In nucleotides, the CDR3 is TGTGCCAGCAGCCTTGGGACAGGGGGAAGTAGCTATGGCTACACCTTC. The chain recombines TRBV7-8 with TRBJ1-2, with TRBD1 matching 11 bases. CDR1 SGHVS and CDR2 FQNEAQ come from the germline V gene. The junction had 9 bases not matched to a gene; V was cut back by 5 bases and J by 4 bases. This CDR3 spans 16 amino acids.

This clonotype has more than one count but fewer than ten. J is TRBJ2-6 and V is TRBV6-2 or TRBV6-3; 8 positions match TRBD1. From germline, CDR1 is MNHEY and CDR2 SVGEGT. The CDR3 has 17 amino acids. The V segment lost 7 bases and the J segment 0 bases; nucleotides outside the gene matches: 8. CDR3 amino acids: CASTWTGPDSGANVLTF. DNA of the CDR3: TGTGCCAGCACCTGGACAGGGCCCGACTCTGGGGCCAACGTCCTGACTTTC.

This clonotype was found a few times. V is TRBV11-2 and J is TRBJ1-3; D perhaps matches TRBD1 (6 bases). The CDR3 has 16 residues. Trimming pared 4 bases from V and 0 bases from J, leaving 13 bases between. The V gene's germline CDR1 is SGHAT and CDR2 FQNNGV. CDR3 bases: TGTGCCAGCAGCTCCAAGACAGGAGACTCTGGAAACACCATATATTTT. Its translation: CASSSKTGDSGNTIYF.

The sample holds many counts of this clonotype. The chain links TRBV11-2 to TRBJ2-1; the D is unclear. This CDR3 has 14 residues. The germline gives CDR1 SGHAT, CDR2 FQNNGV. V was shortened by 1 base and J by 4 bases, with 8 bases between the two germline ends. Here the CDR3 DNA reads TGTGCCAGCAGCTTAGGTCCGGCTTACAATGAGCAGTTCTTC. It yields the protein CASSLGPAYNEQFF.

This clonotype was observed a handful of times. The V gene is TRBV2, the J gene TRBJ1-1; 7 bases agree with TRBD1. The germline V gene has CDR1 SNHLY and CDR2 FYNNEI. J was trimmed by 6 bases and V by 3 bases; bases with no gene match: 4. This CDR3 has 13 residues. CDR3 bases: TGTGCCAGCAGTGACAGGGGGGAGGCTGAAGCTTTCTTT. Protein sequence: CASSDRGEAEAFF.

This clonotype appeared many times. The chain couples TRBV27 to TRBJ2-2; no firm D call. The CDR3 covers 14 residues. V was cut by 2 bases and J by 0 bases, with 4 bases left in between. The germline gives CDR1 MNHEY, CDR2 SMNVEV (reference sequence). The CDR3, as DNA: TGTGCCAGCAGTTTAGCCTCGAACACCGGGGAGCTGTTTTTT. Amino acids: CASSLASNTGELFF.

This clonotype was seen a few times. This chain connects TRBV7-8 to TRBJ1-3; D is uncertain. V lost 5 bases to trimming and J lost 5 bases, with 13 bases between them. Germline V gene sequence: CDR1 SGHVS, CDR2 FQNEAQ. The CDR3 runs to 14 residues. CDR3 in amino acids: CASSHNPKRNTIYF. For the CDR3, the DNA is TGTGCCAGCAGCCATAACCCGAAACGAAACACCATATATTTT.

This clonotype was counted between two and nine times. The V gene is TRBV4-1, the J gene TRBJ2-7, with 8 bases matching TRBD1. CDR3 length equals 11 residues. CDR1 is MGHRA, CDR2 YSYEKL, per germline. Trimming removed 8 bases from V and 7 bases from J; junction bases left unmatched: 4. The CDR3 region is CASGQGREQYF. The CDR3 region has the DNA TGCGCCAGCGGACAGGGCCGGGAGCAGTACTTC.

The genes are TRBV11-2 and TRBJ2-5; a possible D gene is TRBD2 (6 bases). Trimming left V 6 bases short and J 3 bases short, with 17 bases between. The CDR3 is made up of 15 amino acids. Looked up from germline, CDR1 is SGHAT and CDR2 is FQNNGV. The CDR3, as DNA: TGTGCCAGCAGAACCCCAAGAGGAGGGAAAGAGACCCAGTACTTC. This translates into CASRTPRGGKETQYF. Using reference TRBV11-2 and TRBJ2-5 for the parts outside the CDR3, the full variable domain is EAGVAQSPRYKIIEKRQSVAFWCNPISGHATLYWYQQILGQGPKLLIQFQNNGVVDDSQLPKDRFSAERLKGVDSTLKIQPAKLEDSAVYLCASRTPRGGKETQYFGPGTRLLVL.

This clonotype has a count of ten or more. The V and J genes are TRBV14 and TRBJ1-5; TRBD1 matches at 10 bases. The CDR3 is made up of 18 amino acids. Germline CDR1 reads SGHDN; CDR2 reads FVKESK. The junction had 12 bases not matched to a gene; V was cut back by 2 bases and J by 5 bases. DNA for the CDR3: TGTGCCAGCAGCCAATTCCCCGACAGGGGGCAGGTTTATCAGCCCCAGCATTTT. Amino acids: CASSQFPDRGQVYQPQHF.

This clonotype occurred a few times. This rearrangement joins TRBV9 to TRBJ2-6; the D gene is possibly TRBD2 (5 bases). The CDR3 has 16 amino acids. Germline lookup yields CDR1 SGDLS and CDR2 YYNGEE. V was trimmed by 3 bases and J by 0 bases, leaving 10 bases between them. CDR3 loop: CASSGGLHSGANVLTF. CDR3 DNA sequence: TGTGCCAGCAGCGGTGGACTGCACTCTGGGGCCAACGTCCTGACTTTC.